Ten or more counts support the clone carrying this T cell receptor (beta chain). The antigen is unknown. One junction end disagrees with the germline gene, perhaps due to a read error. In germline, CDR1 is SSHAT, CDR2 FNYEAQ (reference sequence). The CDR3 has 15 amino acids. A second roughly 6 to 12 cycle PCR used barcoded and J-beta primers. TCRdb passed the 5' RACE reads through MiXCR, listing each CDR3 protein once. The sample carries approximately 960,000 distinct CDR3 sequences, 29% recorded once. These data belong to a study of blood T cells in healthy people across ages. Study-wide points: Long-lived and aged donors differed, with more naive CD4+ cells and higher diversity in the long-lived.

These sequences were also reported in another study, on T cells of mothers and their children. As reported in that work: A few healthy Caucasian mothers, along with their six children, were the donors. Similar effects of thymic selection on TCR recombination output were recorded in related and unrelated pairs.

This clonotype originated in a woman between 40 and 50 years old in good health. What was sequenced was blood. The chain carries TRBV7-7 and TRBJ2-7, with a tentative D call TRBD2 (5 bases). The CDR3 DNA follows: TGTGCTAGCAGCCCCCGCCTGGGGAGCTCCTACGAGCAGTACTTC. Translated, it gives CASSPRLGSSYEQYF.